A single TCR beta chain is shown here with its context. Per germline, CDR1 SEHNR and CDR2 FQNEAQ (reference sequence). The CDR3 is 14 amino acids. V lost 5 bases and J lost 0; bases outside the gene matches: 1. This sample is drawn from a study of blood T cell repertoires in COVID-19. Source study methods: Nucleated cell number was recorded as an estimate derived from reference gene primer amplification. Sequenced by immunoSEQ multiplex PCR; TCRdb stores in-frame clones only, minus some. Clonal size and the V and J genes are those of that table, whereas D and trimming came from the DNA. The sample records around 140,000 clones, roughly nine tenths being singletons.

The clonotype comes from a human donor with COVID-19, enrolled during active disease. The donor label of this sample is uncertain. Material for sequencing was peripheral blood. The rearrangement links TRBV7-9 to TRBJ1-1; 9 bases line up with TRBD1. In DNA form, the CDR3 reads TGTGCCAGCAGCGGGACAGGGTTGAACACTGAAGCTTTCTTT. The encoded protein is CASSGTGLNTEAFF.